The present TCR beta chain was sequenced within a study of cytomegalovirus exposure and HLA in healthy donors. Across the whole study: Within the Caucasian-associated ancestry cluster were roughly 82% of the approximately 390 genotyped donors.

Concerning this clone: Its specificity is not known.

This CDR3 has 15 residues. Trimming took 6 bases from V and 4 from J; bases not matched to a gene: 9. Per the germline V gene, CDR1 is SGHDN and CDR2 is FVKESK. The PCR made use of 60 Vbeta and 13 Jbeta primers. Assay used: immunoSEQ multiplex PCR; TCRdb lists only in-frame clones, some missing. This sample has about 110,000 clones, with less than 80% found just once. Study-wide results and caveats: While the bulk of TCR sequences proved rare, some public TCRs turned up in many donors. According to a later analysis, most TCR beta chains associated with CMV appeared HLA-restricted. Later work associated around 18,000 TCR beta sequences with HLA alleles at 0.05 false discovery rate.

The chain is built from TRBV14 and TRBJ1-5; 7 bases fit TRBD1. Material for sequencing was PBMCs. The sequence was collected from a man in his sixties in good health and CMV-seronegative. CDR3 nucleotide sequence: TGTGCCAGCAGTCCCACAGGGGCCTCTAATCAGCCCCAGCATTTT. The encoded protein is CASSPTGASNQPQHF.